This T cell receptor beta chain was found in a study of CD8 T cells in Susac syndrome. cDNA came from roughly 0.5 to 1 ug RNA primed by random hexamers. The authors amplified TCR beta CDR3 across 54 Vbeta and 13 Jbeta using immunoSEQ multiplex PCR. TCRdb independently ran MiXCR on the immunoSEQ multiplex PCR reads; one entry per CDR3 protein. This table holds about 200,000 distinct CDR3 sequences, 85% to 95% found once. Per germline, CDR1 SGHVS and CDR2 FQNEAQ. With 3 bases clipped from V and 5 bases from J, the junction kept 8 bases outside the gene matches. CDR3 length: 15 residues. The sequenced material came from CD4+ T cells from PBMCs. This receptor was obtained from a human donor in good health. The chain carries TRBV7-8 and TRBJ2-5, with TRBD1 matching over 8 bases. The CDR3, as DNA: TGTGCCAGCAGCTTCTCCGGACAGGGCGACGAGACCCAGTACTTC. Its protein product is CASSFSGQGDETQYF.